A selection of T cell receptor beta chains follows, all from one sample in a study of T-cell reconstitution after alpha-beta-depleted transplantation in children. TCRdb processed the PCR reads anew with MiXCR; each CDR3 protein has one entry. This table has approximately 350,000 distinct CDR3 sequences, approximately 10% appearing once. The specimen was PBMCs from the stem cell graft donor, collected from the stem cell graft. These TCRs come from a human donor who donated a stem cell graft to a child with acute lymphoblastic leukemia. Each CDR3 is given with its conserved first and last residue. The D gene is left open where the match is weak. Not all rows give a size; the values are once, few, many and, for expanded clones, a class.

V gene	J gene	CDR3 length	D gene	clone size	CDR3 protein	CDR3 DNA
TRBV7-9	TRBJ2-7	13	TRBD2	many	CASSSGTSAEQYF	TGTGCCAGCAGTTCCGGGACTAGCGCCGAGCAGTACTTC
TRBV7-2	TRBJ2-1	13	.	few	CASSPARTDEQFF	TGTGCCAGCAGCCCCGCCCGGACCGATGAGCAGTTCTTC
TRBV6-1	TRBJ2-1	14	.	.	CASSDTISYNEQFF	TGTGCCAGCAGCGACACAATCTCCTACAATGAGCAGTTCTTC
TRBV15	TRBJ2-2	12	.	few	CATRTNTGELFF	TGTGCCACCAGGACGAACACCGGGGAGCTGTTTTTT
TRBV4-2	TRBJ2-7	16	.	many	CASSPPGIRIGNEQYF	TGTGCCAGCAGCCCCCCGGGCATAAGAATTGGGAACGAGCAGTACTTC
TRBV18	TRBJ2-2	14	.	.	CASSPGAQIGELFF	TGTGCCAGCTCACCAGGAGCCCAAATCGGGGAGCTGTTTTTT
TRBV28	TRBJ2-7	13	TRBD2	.	CASWGGGTYEQYF	TGTGCCAGCTGGGGGGGGGGAACCTACGAGCAGTACTTC
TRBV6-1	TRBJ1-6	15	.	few	CASSLPGRWGSPLHF	TGTGCCAGCAGCCTACCTGGGAGGTGGGGTTCACCCCTCCACTTT
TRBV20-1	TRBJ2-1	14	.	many	CSARHWRNYNEQFF	TGCAGTGCTAGACATTGGCGGAATTACAATGAGCAGTTCTTC
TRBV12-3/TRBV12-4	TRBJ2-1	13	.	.	CASSAFEEGEQFF	TGTGCCAGCAGTGCCTTCGAAGAGGGTGAGCAGTTCTTC
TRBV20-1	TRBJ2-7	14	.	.	CSAYGSDSGAEQYF	TGCAGTGCCTATGGGTCCGACTCGGGCGCCGAGCAGTACTTC
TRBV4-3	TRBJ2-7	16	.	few	CASSQDTAGSSYEQYF	TGCGCCAGCAGCCAAGATACCGCGGGATCGAGCTACGAGCAGTACTTC
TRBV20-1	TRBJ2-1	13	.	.	CSAPGGLYNEQFF	TGCAGTGCCCCTGGGGGGCTTTACAATGAGCAGTTCTTC
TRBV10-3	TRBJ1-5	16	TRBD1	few	CAISETRQGANQPQHF	TGTGCCATCAGTGAGACCAGACAGGGGGCGAATCAGCCCCAGCATTTT
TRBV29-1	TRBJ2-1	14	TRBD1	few	CSVIHQDRGNEQFF	TGCAGCGTCATACACCAGGACAGGGGCAATGAGCAGTTCTTC
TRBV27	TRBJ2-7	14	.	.	CASSSDRRSLEQYF	TGTGCCAGCAGTTCCGACAGAAGGTCTCTCGAGCAGTACTTC
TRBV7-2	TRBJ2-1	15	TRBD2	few	CASSLLLAGVGEQFF	TGTGCCAGCAGCTTATTATTAGCGGGAGTAGGTGAGCAGTTCTTC
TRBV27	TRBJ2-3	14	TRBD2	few	CASRREMETDTQYF	TGTGCCAGCAGGCGGGAGATGGAGACAGATACGCAGTATTTT
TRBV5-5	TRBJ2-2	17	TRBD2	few	CASSPRGLAGETGELFF	TGTGCCAGCAGCCCCCGCGGGCTAGCGGGAGAAACCGGGGAGCTGTTTTTT
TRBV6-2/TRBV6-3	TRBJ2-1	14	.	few	CASSRGRTLNEQFF	TGTGCCAGCAGCCGGGGACGGACCCTCAATGAGCAGTTCTTC
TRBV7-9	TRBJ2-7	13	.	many	CASSSSGIYREYF	TGTGCCAGCAGCTCCTCCGGGATCTACCGGGAGTACTTC
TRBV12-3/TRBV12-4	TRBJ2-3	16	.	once	CASSLAWTRPTDTQYF	TGTGCCAGCAGTTTAGCCTGGACAAGGCCCACAGATACGCAGTATTTT
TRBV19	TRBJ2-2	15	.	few	CASSHPRIPSRELFF	TGTGCCAGTAGCCACCCCCGAATCCCCTCCCGGGAGCTGTTTTTT
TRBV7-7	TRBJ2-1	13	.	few	CASSLGLHNEQFF	TGTGCTAGCAGCTTAGGACTACACAATGAGCAGTTCTTC